These 15 T cell receptor beta chains were sequenced from one sample in a study of blood T cell repertoires in COVID-19 (dated by TCRdb to the early 2020s). Library preparation used the immunoSEQ multiplex PCR assay. TCRdb mirrors the immuneACCESS table, restricted to in-frame sequences. Some clones are absent from its copies; in checked studies, under half trace to an unresolved V gene, and the reason for the others is unknown. For this sample there are approximately 330,000 clones; about 87% appear just once. Clones ranked in the top ten supply more than 7.5% of the sample. Sequenced material: peripheral blood. The source is a man aged 25-45 years with COVID-19, enrolled during active disease.

This chain uses TRBV29-1 with TRBJ1-2; TRBD1 matches 10 bases. Germline V gene sequence: CDR1 SQVTM, CDR2 ANQGSEA. J was trimmed by 4 bases and V by 6 bases; bases with no gene match: 11. This CDR3 comprises 15 residues. In nucleotides, the CDR3 is TGCAGCGTGGGGAAGACAGGGGGCAGGAGCTATGGCTACACCTTC. It encodes CSVGKTGGRSYGYTF.

V usage is TRBV6-5 and J usage is TRBJ1-1; D is possibly TRBD1 (6 bases). The CDR3 totals 15 residues. Between the trimmed V and J ends, which lost 6 bases and 3 bases, there was a span of 17 bases. Germline CDR1 MNHEY, CDR2 SVGAGI. The CDR3 bases are TGTGCCAGCAGGACAGCATTAAAGGGGGACACTGAAGCTTTCTTT. This gives the protein CASRTALKGDTEAFF.

This clone turned up a few times. The sample has other DNA sequences that encode this CDR3 too. V is TRBV18 and J is TRBJ1-6; 9 nucleotides line up with TRBD1. The CDR3 extends over 15 amino acids. In germline, CDR1 is KGHSH, CDR2 LQKENI. The V segment lost 3 bases and the J segment 9 bases; nucleotides outside the gene matches: 6. CDR3 loop: CASSPPGQGGSPLHF. In nucleotides, the CDR3 is TGTGCCAGCTCACCTCCGGGACAGGGAGGTTCACCCCTCCACTTT.

This clone was recorded only once. This rearrangement joins TRBV3-1 (or the pseudogene TRBV3-2) to TRBJ2-5, with 7 bases fitting TRBD1. The germline V gene has CDR1 LGHDT and CDR2 YNNKEL (reference sequence). V dropped 4 bases and J dropped 5; count of bases not matched to a gene: 7. This CDR3 has 14 residues. The DNA for the CDR3 is TGTGCCAGCAGCCTTCAAGGGGGCTCGGAGACCCAGTACTTC. Its protein is CASSLQGGSETQYF.

This chain links TRBV19 with TRBJ2-1, with 13 bases aligning to TRBD2. Trimming cost V 6 bases and J 11 bases; bases outside gene matches: 19. This CDR3 contains 18 residues. Looked up from germline, CDR1 is LNHDA and CDR2 is SQIVND (reference sequence). CDR3 sequence reads: CASSRDRAGTSGKVKQFF. In nucleotides, the CDR3 is TGTGCCAGTAGCCGGGACAGGGCTGGGACTAGCGGGAAGGTGAAGCAGTTCTTC.

The rearrangement joins TRBV28 to TRBJ2-1; TRBD1 matches 12 bases. Trimming at V came to 4 bases and at J to 7 bases, leaving 5 bases not matched to a gene. Germline CDR1 reads MDHEN; CDR2 reads SYDVKM. CDR3 length: 15 residues. DNA of the CDR3: TGTGCCAGCAGTTCGCCGGGACAGGGGGCTAATGAGCAGTTCTTC. Its translation is CASSSPGQGANEQFF. The complete variable domain, with remaining parts taken from reference TRBV28 and TRBJ2-1, reads DVKVTQSSRYLVKRTGEKVFLECVQDMDHENMFWYRQDPGLGLRLIYFSYDVKMKEKGDIPEGYSVSREKKERFSLILESASTNQTSMYLCASSSPGQGANEQFFGPGTRLTVL.

The chain carries TRBV10-3 and TRBJ1-6; maybe TRBD1 (5 bases). V gave up 4 bases and J gave up 10 bases, with 14 bases separating them. The CDR3 runs 14 residues. Looked up from germline, CDR1 is ENHRY and CDR2 is SYGVKD. The CDR3 is CAISAIQGNSPLHF. CDR3 DNA sequence: TGTGCCATCAGTGCGATCCAGGGTAACTCACCCCTCCACTTT.

The V and J genes are TRBV11-3 and TRBJ2-1; weak D call: TRBD1 (5 bases). Deletions cut 5 bases from V and 1 base from J, with 12 bases between. The V gene's germline CDR1 is SGHNT and CDR2 YENEEA. The CDR3 is made up of 15 amino acids. The CDR3, as DNA: TGTGCCAGCAGCCCCTTCCAGGGATCCTACAATGAGCAGTTCTTC. Translating it yields CASSPFQGSYNEQFF.

This chain connects TRBV7-2 to TRBJ1-5; tentatively, D is TRBD1 (6 bases). Germline V CDR1 and CDR2: SGHTA, FQGNSA. Deletions cut 4 bases from V and 3 bases from J, with 13 bases between. The CDR3 is 15 residues long. CDR3 region: CASSSQTGPNQPQHF. As DNA, the CDR3 is TGTGCCAGCAGCTCGCAGACAGGACCCAATCAGCCCCAGCATTTT.

This clone was observed once. CDR3 residues: CASSGRGMNEAFF. The CDR3, as DNA: TGTGCCAGCAGCGGTCGGGGTATGAATGAAGCTTTCTTT. This chain uses TRBV9 with TRBJ1-1; no reliable D call. CDR1 and CDR2 (germline): SGDLS, YYNGEE. CDR3 length equals 13 residues. The ends were cut back, 3 bases at V and 7 bases at J, with 13 bases in the middle. Drawing the rest from reference TRBV9 and TRBJ1-1, the complete variable domain is DSGVTQTPKHLITATGQRVTLRCSPRSGDLSVYWYQQSLDQGLQFLIQYYNGEERAKGNILERFSAQQFPDLHSELNLSSLELGDSALYFCASSGRGMNEAFFGQGTRLTVV.

The chain combines TRBV18 with TRBJ2-3, with D perhaps TRBD2 (6 bases). V lost 0 bases to trimming and J lost 1 base, with 11 bases between them. CDR1 is KGHSH and CDR2 is LQKENI in the germline V gene. The CDR3 is made up of 16 amino acids. The CDR3 spells CASSPPLTGGTDTQYF. In nucleotides, the CDR3 is TGTGCCAGCTCACCACCCCTAACGGGGGGCACAGATACGCAGTATTTT. The full variable domain, with the rest looked up from reference TRBV18 and TRBJ2-3, is NAGVMQNPRHLVRRRGQEARLRCSPMKGHSHVYWYRQLPEEGLKFMVYLQKENIIDESGMPKERFSAEFPKEGPSILRIQQVVRGDSAAYFCASSPPLTGGTDTQYFGPGTRLTVL.

This clone came up once. The J gene is TRBJ1-1, the V gene TRBV5-1; D ambiguous. Trimming pared 0 bases from V and 2 bases from J, leaving 11 bases between. This CDR3 contains 15 residues. Germline V gene lookup returns CDR1 SGHRS and CDR2 YFSETQ. CDR3 nucleotides: TGCGCCAGCAGCTTGGCTGGAAACAGCAACACTGAAGCTTTCTTT. It encodes CASSLAGNSNTEAFF.

The V call is TRBV2, the J call TRBJ1-1; 11 bases match TRBD1. The trim removed 6 bases at V and 1 base at J, leaving 1 base unmatched. CDR1 and CDR2 (germline): SNHLY, FYNNEI. The CDR3 runs to 14 residues. CDR3 sequence reads: CASRDRGQNTEAFF. In DNA form, the CDR3 reads TGTGCCAGCAGGGACAGGGGGCAGAACACTGAAGCTTTCTTT. Complete variable domain (other parts from reference TRBV2 and TRBJ1-1): EPEVTQTPSHQVTQMGQEVILRCVPISNHLYFYWYRQILGQKVEFLVSFYNNEISEKSEIFDDQFSVERPDGSNFTLKIRSTKLEDSAMYFCASRDRGQNTEAFFGQGTRLTVV.

V and J are TRBV19 and TRBJ1-1, with D possibly TRBD1 on 5 matching bases. CDR1 and CDR2 (germline): LNHDA, SQIVND (reference sequence). V lost 6 bases, J lost 0 bases, and 11 bases lay in between. This CDR3 comprises 14 residues. The CDR3: CASRAGRMNTEAFF. The CDR3 nucleotides read TGTGCCAGTAGAGCGGGACGGATGAACACTGAAGCTTTCTTT.

V and J are TRBV6-5 and TRBJ2-7, with 10 bases that match TRBD1. J lost 5 bases, V lost 11 bases, and 12 bases had no gene match. The length of the CDR3 is 14 residues. In germline, CDR1 is MNHEY, CDR2 SVGAGI. The CDR3, as DNA: TGTGCCTCCAACCGGGACAGGGGATCTCACGAGCAGTACTTC. The encoded protein is CASNRDRGSHEQYF.